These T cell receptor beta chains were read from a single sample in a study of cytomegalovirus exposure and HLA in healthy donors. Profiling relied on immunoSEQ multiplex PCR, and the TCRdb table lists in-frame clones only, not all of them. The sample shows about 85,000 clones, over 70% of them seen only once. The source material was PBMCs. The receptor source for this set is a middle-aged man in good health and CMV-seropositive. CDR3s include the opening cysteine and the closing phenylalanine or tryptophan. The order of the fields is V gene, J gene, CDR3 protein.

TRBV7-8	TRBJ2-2	CASSQRAGPYTEELFF
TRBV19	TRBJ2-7	CATTLDGQGVYEQYF
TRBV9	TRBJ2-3	CASSVGGGSTDTQYF
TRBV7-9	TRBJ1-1	CASSTPGTGATEAFF
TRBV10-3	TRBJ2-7	CAIKPGSGLGLDEQYF
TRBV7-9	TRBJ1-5	CASSFFNQPQHF
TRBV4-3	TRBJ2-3	CASSQVQGSTDTQYF
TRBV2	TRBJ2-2	CASHRQGVNGELFF
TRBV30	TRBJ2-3	CACDNRLAGIDTQYF
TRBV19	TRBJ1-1	CASSRGGQGVTEAFF